This T cell receptor (beta chain) was identified in a study of blood T cell repertoires in COVID-19. Study information: From T cells, B-cell-depleted T cells, or PBMCs came the material, which was cDNA or gDNA.

Profiled with immunoSEQ multiplex PCR; TCRdb holds only in-frame clones, not every one. This table holds some 140,000 clones, over 60% found once. There are 21 residues in the CDR3. Germline V CDR1 and CDR2: MRHNA, SNTAGT. The V end lost 0 bases, the J end lost 2 bases, and 27 bases lay between the germline ends. Sequencing input: peripheral blood. The chain couples TRBV6-4 to TRBJ2-3; D possibly corresponds to TRBD1 (6 bases). This TCR was sampled from a man older than 75 with acute or convalescent COVID-19. The CDR3: CASSDSPAEVRTAGNTDTQYF. CDR3 sequence (DNA): TGTGCCAGCAGTGACTCGCCTGCCGAAGTTAGGACAGCCGGGAACACAGATACGCAGTATTTT.